These 10 T cell receptor beta chains originate from one sample sequenced in a study of cytomegalovirus exposure and HLA in healthy donors. PCR was performed using 60 Vbeta and 13 Jbeta primers. Assay: immunoSEQ multiplex PCR; the TCRdb copy retains only in-frame clones and omits some. The table includes under 95,000 clones, approximately 76% detected once. Sequencing was performed on PBMCs. These receptor sequences come from a man in his thirties or forties in good health and CMV-seropositive.

The gene calls are TRBV7-2 and TRBJ1-4; 8 bases agree with TRBD1. CDR3 length: 14 residues. Per germline, CDR1 SGHTA and CDR2 FQGNSA. V lost 2 bases to trimming and J lost 5 bases; unmatched junction nucleotides: 1. For the CDR3, the DNA is TGTGCCAGCAGCTTAAACAGGGGGAATGAAAAACTGTTTTTT. Protein: CASSLNRGNEKLFF.

The chain uses TRBV15 and TRBJ2-3, with a weak D call TRBD2 (6 bases). This CDR3 region has 15 residues. The V and J ends lost 0 bases and 0 bases respectively, with 7 bases between them. Germline CDR1 is LNHNV and CDR2 is YYDKDF (reference sequence). CDR3: CATSRDLASTDTQYF. Written as DNA, the CDR3 is TGTGCCACCAGCAGAGATCTAGCGAGCACAGATACGCAGTATTTT.

The chain recombines TRBV15 with TRBJ2-7, with 7 bases identical to TRBD2. CDR3 length: 15 residues. In germline, CDR1 is LNHNV, CDR2 YYDKDF (reference sequence). V shed 3 bases and J 6 bases; nucleotides not matched to a gene: 11. The CDR3: CATSRGGRGVGEQYF. The DNA of the CDR3 is TGTGCCACCAGCAGGGGGGGGAGAGGGGTCGGCGAGCAGTACTTC.

Of note for this clone: Other DNA sequences in the sample encode the same CDR3. This chain uses TRBV5-1 with TRBJ2-3; D perhaps matches TRBD2 (5 bases). The CDR3 is made up of 13 amino acids. Germline V gene sequence: CDR1 SGHRS, CDR2 YFSETQ. The germline V and J ends were trimmed by 4 bases and 1 base, with 7 bases remaining between them. As DNA, the CDR3 is TGCGCCAGCAGCCTCGGGGGCACAGATACGCAGTATTTT. Its protein product is CASSLGGTDTQYF.

J is TRBJ2-1 and V is TRBV6-1; 8 bases match TRBD2. The CDR3 runs to 14 residues. V was pared by 4 bases and J by 10 bases, with 9 bases of the junction left unmatched. From germline, CDR1 is MNHNS and CDR2 SASEGT. The CDR3 DNA is TGTGCCAGCAGTGTCGGCGGGGGGCGGCTCGAGCAGTTCTTC. It yields the protein CASSVGGGRLEQFF.

The chain carries TRBV7-3 and TRBJ2-2; no reliable D call. The CDR3 covers 13 residues. Germline CDR1 SGHTA, CDR2 FQGTGA. Trimming pared 2 bases from V and 5 bases from J, leaving 6 bases between. The CDR3 is CASSLRRTGELFF. The CDR3 region has the DNA TGTGCCAGCAGCTTACGCAGGACCGGGGAGCTGTTTTTT. The full variable domain, with the rest looked up from reference TRBV7-3 and TRBJ2-2, is GAGVSQTPSNKVTEKGKYVELRCDPISGHTALYWYRQSLGQGPEFLIYFQGTGAADDSGLPNDRFFAVRPEGSVSTLKIQRTERGDSAVYLCASSLRRTGELFFGEGSRLTVL.

This rearrangement joins TRBV6-6 to TRBJ2-5, with 8 bases identical to TRBD1. J was trimmed by 4 bases and V by 0 bases; bases with no gene match: 7. Germline CDR1 is MNHNY and CDR2 is SVGAGI (reference sequence). The CDR3 covers 16 residues. The CDR3: CASSYSLETGGETQYF. CDR3 sequence (DNA): TGTGCCAGCAGTTACTCCCTGGAAACAGGGGGAGAGACCCAGTACTTC.

This clone has a handful of counts. The rearrangement joins TRBV5-6 to TRBJ1-5; D is ambiguous. V was trimmed by 2 bases and J by 4 bases, leaving 16 bases between them. The CDR3 contains 16 residues. The germline gives CDR1 SGHDT, CDR2 YYEEEE. As DNA, the CDR3 is TGTGCCAGCAGCTTTTACCGGCGGAGGAGAAATCAGCCCCAGCATTTT. It translates to CASSFYRRRRNQPQHF.

In regard to this clone: One junction end does not reproduce the germline sequence, and a read error may be involved. The V gene is TRBV7-9, the J gene TRBJ2-2, with D hard to call. This CDR3 is 14 amino acids long. Per the germline V gene, CDR1 is SEHNR and CDR2 is FQNEAQ (reference sequence). CDR3 amino acids: CSSSLDVATGELFF. The CDR3 nucleotides read TGTTCCAGCAGCTTAGACGTGGCCACCGGGGAGCTGTTTTTT.

The chain has TRBV29-1 and TRBJ1-1; 7 positions agree with TRBD1. The CDR3 extends over 12 amino acids. J was trimmed by 10 bases and V by 5 bases; bases with no gene match: 10. CDR1 and CDR2 (germline): SQVTM, ANQGSEA. CDR3 DNA: TGCAGCGTTTCACGACAGGGAGAGGGAGCTTTCTTT. Its protein product is CSVSRQGEGAFF.